This TCR beta chain was recovered during a study of blood T cell repertoires in COVID-19. Study in general: Samples representing acute and convalescent COVID-19 were sourced from the United States, Italy and Spain. T cells, B-cell-depleted T cells, or PBMCs supplied cDNA or gDNA.

Patients of the Seattle cohort, enrolled during active infection, were followed longitudinally. This CDR3 comprises 14 residues. V dropped 7 bases and J dropped 7; count of bases not matched to a gene: 7. CDR1 is MGHDK and CDR2 is SYGVNS in the germline V gene. The data were produced by immunoSEQ multiplex PCR, yet TCRdb's version contains in-frame clones alone and is incomplete. This sample has hundreds of thousands of clones, with more than 70% found just once. The rearrangement joins TRBV25-1 to TRBJ1-4, with 9 bases aligning to TRBD1. The sequence was collected from a woman aged 50 to 60 with COVID-19, enrolled during active disease. Sequences were obtained from peripheral blood. Written as DNA, the CDR3 is TGTGCCAGCACCGGGACAGGGAGAAGTGAAAAACTGTTTTTT. Translated: CASTGTGRSEKLFF.